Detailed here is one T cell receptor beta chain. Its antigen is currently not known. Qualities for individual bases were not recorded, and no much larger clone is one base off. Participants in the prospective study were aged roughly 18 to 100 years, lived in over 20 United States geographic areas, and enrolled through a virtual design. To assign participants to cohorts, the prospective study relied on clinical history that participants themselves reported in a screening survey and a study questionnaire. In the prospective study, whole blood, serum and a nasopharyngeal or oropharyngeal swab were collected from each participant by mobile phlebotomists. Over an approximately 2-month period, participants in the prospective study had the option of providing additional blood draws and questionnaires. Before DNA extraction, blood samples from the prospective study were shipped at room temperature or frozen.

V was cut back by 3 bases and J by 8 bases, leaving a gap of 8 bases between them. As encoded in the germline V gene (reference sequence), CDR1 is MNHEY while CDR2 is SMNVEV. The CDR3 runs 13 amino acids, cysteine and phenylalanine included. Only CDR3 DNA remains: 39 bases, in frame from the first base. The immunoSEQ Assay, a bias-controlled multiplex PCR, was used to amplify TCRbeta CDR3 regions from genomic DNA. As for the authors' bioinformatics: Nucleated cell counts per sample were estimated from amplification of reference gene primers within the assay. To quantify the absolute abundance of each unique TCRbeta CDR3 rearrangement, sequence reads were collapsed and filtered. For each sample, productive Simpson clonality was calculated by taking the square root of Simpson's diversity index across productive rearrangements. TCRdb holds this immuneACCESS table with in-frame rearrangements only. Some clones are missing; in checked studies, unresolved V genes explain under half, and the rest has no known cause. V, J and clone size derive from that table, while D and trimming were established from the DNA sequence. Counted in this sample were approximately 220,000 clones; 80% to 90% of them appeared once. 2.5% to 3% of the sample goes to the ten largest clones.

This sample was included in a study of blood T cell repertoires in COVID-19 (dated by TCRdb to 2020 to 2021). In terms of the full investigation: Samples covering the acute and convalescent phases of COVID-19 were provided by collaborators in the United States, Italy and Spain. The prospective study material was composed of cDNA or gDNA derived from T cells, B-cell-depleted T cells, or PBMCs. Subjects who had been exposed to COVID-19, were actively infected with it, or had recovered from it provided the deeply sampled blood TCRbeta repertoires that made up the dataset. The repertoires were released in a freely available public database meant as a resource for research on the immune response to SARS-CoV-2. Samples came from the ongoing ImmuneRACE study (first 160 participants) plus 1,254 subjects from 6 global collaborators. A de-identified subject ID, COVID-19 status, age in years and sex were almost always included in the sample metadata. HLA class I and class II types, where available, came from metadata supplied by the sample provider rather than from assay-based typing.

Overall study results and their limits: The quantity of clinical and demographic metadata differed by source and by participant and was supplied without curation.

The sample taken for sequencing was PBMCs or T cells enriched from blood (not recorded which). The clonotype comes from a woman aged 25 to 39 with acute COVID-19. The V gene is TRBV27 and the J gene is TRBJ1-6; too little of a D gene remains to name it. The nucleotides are TGTGCCAGCAGTTTTGGTCAGGATTCACCCCTCCACTTT. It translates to CASSFGQDSPLHF.